The entry below gives a single T cell receptor (beta chain) sequence along with its context. Its antigen is currently unknown. This record comes from a study of cytomegalovirus exposure and HLA in healthy donors. Whole-study results and caveats: It has been reported that TCR beta sequences accurately predicted the HLA-A and HLA-B alleles of most subjects. Among the CMV-associated chains, three were confirmed in vitro as specific for CMV antigens. Some V segments, including TRBV6-2 and TRBV6-3, were excluded as indistinguishable.

Trimming took off 8 bases at V and 5 bases at J, with 12 bases between the two ends. This CDR3 is 12 amino acids long. Germline CDR1 reads SGHDN; CDR2 reads FVKESK. The PCR contained 60 Vbeta and 13 Jbeta primers. TCRdb's copy holds only in-frame clones and misses some; the assay was immunoSEQ multiplex PCR. The sample records over 30,000 clones, roughly 82% being singletons. The origin of this receptor is a woman aged 18-30 years in good health and CMV-seronegative. The rearrangement uses TRBV14 and TRBJ1-1, with D possibly being TRBD1 (6 bases). The sequencing input was PBMCs. CDR3 bases: TGTGCCAGCTGGGGGCAAAGTACTGAAGCTTTCTTT. It translates to CASWGQSTEAFF.